These 8 T cell receptor beta chains came from one sample sequenced in a study of T cell repertoires in cytomegalovirus infection. In TCRdb, the reads were re-called with MiXCR into one record per CDR3 protein. The sample has some 100,000 distinct CDR3 sequences, about 30% seen once. Their antigens remain unidentified. The material was CD8+ T cells from cultured PBMCs, obtained from culture after CMV antigen stimulation. The receptors stem from a human donor in good health (CMV status not recorded). Some clones in this sample may be carry-over from other donors' samples.

The table lists this clonotype with a few counts. The rearrangement links TRBV12-3 or TRBV12-4 to TRBJ1-4; 9 nucleotides agree with TRBD1. With V trimmed by 6 bases and J by 3 bases, 14 bases remained unmatched. The CDR3 totals 18 residues. In nucleotides, the CDR3 is TGTGCCAGCAGGTCAAACCCGGGACAGGGATCGGCTAATGAAAAACTGTTTTTT. Its protein is CASRSNPGQGSANEKLFF.

The chain joins TRBV12-3 or TRBV12-4 to TRBJ2-3, with D possibly being TRBD2 (5 bases). The CDR3 extends over 17 amino acids. Trimming took off 2 bases at V and 0 bases at J, with 15 bases between the two ends. This CDR3 is CASSLNGLAPSTDTQYF. For the CDR3, the DNA is TGTGCCAGCAGTTTAAATGGCCTAGCACCGAGCACAGATACGCAGTATTTT.

This sequence joins TRBV3-1 and TRBJ2-1, with a tentative D call TRBD1 (6 bases). Germline V lookup: CDR1 LGHDT, CDR2 YNNKEL (reference sequence). The CDR3 has 12 amino acids. V was cut by 0 bases and J by 10 bases, with 7 bases left in between. In nucleotides, the CDR3 is TGTGCCAGCAGCCAAGACGACAGGGAGCAGTTCTTC. It translates to CASSQDDREQFF.

This clonotype was seen a few times. The genes are TRBV15 and TRBJ2-1; D possibly corresponds to TRBD1 (6 bases). This CDR3 has 13 amino acids. Germline values: CDR1 LNHNV, CDR2 YYDKDF (reference sequence). Trimming removed 3 bases at V and 8 bases at J, with 11 bases between. The CDR3 here is CATSSTGIYEQFF. As DNA, the CDR3 is TGTGCCACCAGCAGCACAGGGATCTATGAGCAGTTCTTC.

The chain uses TRBV9 and TRBJ2-1; 11 bases match TRBD1. CDR1 is SGDLS, CDR2 YYNGEE, per germline. The junction had 6 bases not matched to a gene; V was cut back by 3 bases and J by 4 bases. CDR3 size: 16 residues. The chain's CDR3 is CASSGGTGGSYNEQFF. CDR3 in DNA: TGTGCCAGCAGCGGAGGGACAGGGGGTTCGTACAATGAGCAGTTCTTC.

The CDR3 nucleotides read TGCAGTGCTCGACTAGATTTCACAGATACGCAGTATTTT. It codes for CSARLDFTDTQYF. The chain couples TRBV20-1 to TRBJ2-3; a weak D match, TRBD2 (6 bases). The CDR3 consists of 13 residues. CDR1 is DFQATT, CDR2 SNEGSKA, per germline (reference sequence). Trimming pared 5 bases from V and 2 bases from J, leaving 11 bases between.

The V gene is TRBV10-3, the J gene TRBJ2-5; D is unresolved. The germline gives CDR1 ENHRY, CDR2 SYGVKD. The V and J ends lost 0 bases and 5 bases respectively, with 13 bases between them. The CDR3 length is 15 residues. Written as DNA, the CDR3 is TGTGCCATCAGTGAGTCCGGGTCCCAAGAGGAGACCCAGTACTTC. Its protein is CAISESGSQEETQYF.

DNA of the CDR3: TGTGCCAGCAGTGGGACCGGGGGGCTTGAAGCTTTCTTT. It translates to CASSGTGGLEAFF. The chain is built from TRBV2 and TRBJ1-1; D possibly corresponds to TRBD1 (6 bases). With 4 bases removed from V and 7 bases from J, the gap between germline ends came to 13 bases. This CDR3 region has 13 residues. Germline-derived CDR1 and CDR2 are SNHLY and FYNNEI.